The rows below give T cell receptor beta chains drawn from one sample of a study of response to subunit inactivated influenza vaccine. One entry per CDR3 protein, called by TCRdb with MiXCR from the RT-PCR reads. The sample shows 150,000 to 200,000 distinct CDR3 sequences, roughly 10% of them seen only once. Sample: CD8+ T cells sorted from PBMCs, taken about 23 months after vaccination. These receptors were taken from a man aged 50 to 69 who received an inactivated influenza vaccine. Both conserved end residues are part of each CDR3. Each record gives: V gene, clone size, CDR3 length, CDR3 protein. Not every row has a clone size; where given, it reads once, few, many or a size class.

v_call: TRBV15
clone_size: few
cdr3_length: 15
cdr3_aa: CATSRDLNTGGEQFF

v_call: TRBV11-2
clone_size: .
cdr3_length: 15
cdr3_aa: CASSDRGAISYEQYF

v_call: TRBV5-1
clone_size: medium-sized
cdr3_length: 14
cdr3_aa: CASSNPRGSYEQYF

v_call: TRBV27
clone_size: .
cdr3_length: 14
cdr3_aa: CASSFSGTLTEAFF

v_call: TRBV6-2/TRBV6-3
clone_size: few
cdr3_length: 11
cdr3_aa: CASSYGSPLHF

v_call: TRBV4-3
clone_size: .
cdr3_length: 16
cdr3_aa: CASSQGSGVGGNTIYF

v_call: TRBV4-2
clone_size: few
cdr3_length: 14
cdr3_aa: CASSPGLAGDEQYF

v_call: TRBV4-2
clone_size: .
cdr3_length: 16
cdr3_aa: CAGSRGLAGGLHEQYF

v_call: TRBV4-1
clone_size: .
cdr3_length: 16
cdr3_aa: CASSRGQGEGNYGYTF

v_call: TRBV29-1
clone_size: .
cdr3_length: 12
cdr3_aa: CSVVEGPETQYF

v_call: TRBV10-3
clone_size: .
cdr3_length: 14
cdr3_aa: CAISEPENRGEQYF

v_call: TRBV28
clone_size: .
cdr3_length: 16
cdr3_aa: CASSLGQLWSQETQYF

v_call: TRBV24-1
clone_size: .
cdr3_length: 20
cdr3_aa: CATSDVGLAGGTVNTGELFF

v_call: TRBV5-1
clone_size: .
cdr3_length: 16
cdr3_aa: CASSLGGAFSSYEQYF

v_call: TRBV29-1
clone_size: .
cdr3_length: 14
cdr3_aa: CSFAPGLADYEQYF

v_call: TRBV4-3
clone_size: many
cdr3_length: 17
cdr3_aa: CASSQALPQSINTEAFF

v_call: TRBV11-1
clone_size: .
cdr3_length: 18
cdr3_aa: CASSSAILWRPGANVLTF

v_call: TRBV2
clone_size: few
cdr3_length: 15
cdr3_aa: CASSRKMTQNTEAFF

v_call: TRBV4-2
clone_size: .
cdr3_length: 15
cdr3_aa: CASSRRGTGIQPQHF

v_call: TRBV6-2/TRBV6-3
clone_size: many
cdr3_length: 14
cdr3_aa: CASSYEGSNQPQHF

v_call: TRBV11-2
clone_size: .
cdr3_length: 18
cdr3_aa: CASNLVAGTLSFTDTQYF

v_call: TRBV6-2/TRBV6-3
clone_size: few
cdr3_length: 11
cdr3_aa: CASGTSYEQYF

v_call: TRBV6-6
clone_size: few
cdr3_length: 12
cdr3_aa: CAWGREVTEAFF

v_call: TRBV2
clone_size: .
cdr3_length: 17
cdr3_aa: CASSGTSGRAYTGELFF

v_call: TRBV5-1
clone_size: few
cdr3_length: 16
cdr3_aa: CASSPDGVSGYTEAFF

v_call: TRBV12-3/TRBV12-4
clone_size: many
cdr3_length: 14
cdr3_aa: CASSLGTRAYEQYF

v_call: TRBV9
clone_size: few
cdr3_length: 15
cdr3_aa: CASSLAVTGNYGYTF

v_call: TRBV12-3/TRBV12-4
clone_size: few
cdr3_length: 15
cdr3_aa: CASSLVGGPNNEQFF

v_call: TRBV5-6
clone_size: .
cdr3_length: 14
cdr3_aa: CASSSGTASYEQYF

v_call: TRBV7-8
clone_size: many
cdr3_length: 15
cdr3_aa: CASSSGTMNTGELFF

v_call: TRBV4-3
clone_size: .
cdr3_length: 16
cdr3_aa: CASSVGWEVGNQPQHF

v_call: TRBV6-5
clone_size: .
cdr3_length: 16
cdr3_aa: CASSYRGGSHPYEQYF

v_call: TRBV5-1
clone_size: .
cdr3_length: 14
cdr3_aa: CASSSGRGPETQYF

v_call: TRBV28
clone_size: .
cdr3_length: 15
cdr3_aa: CASSLGPDARRGYTF

v_call: TRBV7-9
clone_size: many
cdr3_length: 12
cdr3_aa: CASSRGRYEQYF

v_call: TRBV20-1
clone_size: many
cdr3_length: 15
cdr3_aa: CSARALAGGSYEQYF

v_call: TRBV2
clone_size: few
cdr3_length: 13
cdr3_aa: CASSAYFTYEQYF

v_call: TRBV6-1
clone_size: many
cdr3_length: 13
cdr3_aa: CASRDTGNTEAFF

v_call: TRBV7-9
clone_size: .
cdr3_length: 16
cdr3_aa: CASSLGQGHFTDTQYF

v_call: TRBV28
clone_size: few
cdr3_length: 18
cdr3_aa: CASSGGLASSVPYNEQFF

v_call: TRBV4-3
clone_size: few
cdr3_length: 17
cdr3_aa: CASSRGLAGAISDEQFF

v_call: TRBV5-1
clone_size: many
cdr3_length: 16
cdr3_aa: CASSLALAGGTYEQYF

v_call: TRBV4-2
clone_size: few
cdr3_length: 17
cdr3_aa: CASSPSGTSGGQETQYF

v_call: TRBV11-2
clone_size: few
cdr3_length: 16
cdr3_aa: CASSASGTSGIGELFF

v_call: TRBV4-1
clone_size: many
cdr3_length: 16
cdr3_aa: CASSQDQGGGGFEQYF

v_call: TRBV27
clone_size: many
cdr3_length: 17
cdr3_aa: CASSLLGRDEIPNEQFF

v_call: TRBV6-5
clone_size: .
cdr3_length: 13
cdr3_aa: CASSYLETGKLFF

v_call: TRBV4-3
clone_size: many
cdr3_length: 16
cdr3_aa: CASSQEGRGPTGELFF